One sample yielded the 26 T cell receptor beta chains listed below, sequenced in a study of breast tumors, draining lymph nodes, adjacent tissues. Breast cancer patients provided tissue from their axillary draining lymph nodes. MiXCR was run by TCRdb on the multiplex PCR reads, yielding one entry per CDR3 protein. Among some 170,000 distinct CDR3 sequences, roughly a third were seen once, and the ten largest hold 3% to 4%. Sequences were obtained from axillary lymph node tissue. These TCRs come from a female donor with breast cancer. Some clones in this sample may be carry-over from other donors' samples.

This clonotype showed up just a few times. A much larger clone lies a single base off, so this may be a read error. CDR3 in amino acids: CASSLDAGAQYF. The CDR3 DNA sequence: TGTGCCAGCAGCTTAGATGCCGGCGCGCAGTACTTC. V is TRBV11-2 and J is TRBJ2-7; D is ambiguous. The CDR3 consists of 12 residues. Germline lookup yields CDR1 SGHAT and CDR2 FQNNGV. V was trimmed by 0 bases and J by 9 bases, leaving 9 bases between them.

In its sample, this clonotype was seen many times. V usage is TRBV7-6 and J usage is TRBJ2-5, with D unclear. This CDR3 is built from 12 residues. Trimming removed 0 bases at V and 3 bases at J, with 2 bases between. CDR1 and CDR2 (germline): SGHVS, FNYEAQ. The CDR3 protein is CASSLAEETQYF. The CDR3 DNA reads TGTGCCAGCAGCTTAGCCGAAGAGACCCAGTACTTC.

This clonotype was seen ten or more times. V usage is TRBV27 and J usage is TRBJ2-2, with TRBD2 as a possible D gene (6 bases). Per germline, CDR1 MNHEY and CDR2 SMNVEV (reference sequence). V dropped 6 bases and J dropped 4 bases, with 9 bases sitting between them. The CDR3 runs 13 residues. CDR3 residues: CASRGLSTGELFF. DNA for the CDR3: TGTGCCAGCAGGGGACTTTCCACCGGGGAGCTGTTTTTT.

This clonotype was recorded at least ten times. Just one base apart from a much larger clone, this may be a read error. This chain links TRBV7-9 with TRBJ1-4, with D possibly matching TRBD1 (5 bases). The germline gives CDR1 SEHNR, CDR2 FQNEAQ (reference sequence). The CDR3 length is 17 residues. Trimming removed 5 bases at V and 8 bases at J, with 24 bases between. CDR3 DNA: TGTGCCAGCAGCGAAGGGTTCCTTCCAGGGAGTAGCGAAAAACTGTTTTTT. Translation gives CASSEGFLPGSSEKLFF. Together with reference TRBV7-9 and TRBJ1-4, the CDR3 gives the full variable domain: DTGVSQNPRHKITKRGQNVTFRCDPISEHNRLYWYRQTLGQGPEFLTYFQNEAQLEKSRLLSDRFSAERPKGSFSTLEIQRTEQGDSAMYLCASSEGFLPGSSEKLFFGSGTQLSVL.

This rearrangement joins TRBV7-3 to TRBJ1-6; no reliable D call. V shed 0 bases and J shed 9 bases, with 3 bases lying between them. Per germline, CDR1 SGHTA and CDR2 FQGTGA. The CDR3 runs to 12 residues. The CDR3 loop reads CASSLTGSPLHF. The CDR3 DNA reads TGTGCCAGCAGCTTAACGGGTTCACCCCTCCACTTT.

To note about this clonotype: A junction boundary mismatches the germline segment, possibly from a read error. The V call is TRBV24-1, the J call TRBJ2-3, with 14 bases that match TRBD2. Germline V lookup: CDR1 KGHDR, CDR2 SFDVKD. The CDR3 consists of 19 residues. CDR3 in amino acids: CATSDQETSGRESTDTQHF. As DNA, the CDR3 is TGTGCCACCAGTGATCAGGAGACTAGCGGGAGGGAATCCACAGATACGCAGCACTTT.

The J gene is TRBJ2-1, the V gene TRBV27; D not resolved. The germline V gene encodes CDR1 MNHEY and CDR2 SMNVEV (reference sequence). V shed 6 bases and J shed 9 bases, with 9 bases lying between them. The CDR3 consists of 11 residues. The CDR3 protein is CASRSIGEQFF. The CDR3 DNA sequence: TGTGCCAGCAGATCTATCGGTGAGCAGTTCTTC.

V gene TRBV7-9 combines with J gene TRBJ2-5, with D perhaps TRBD1 or TRBD2 (6 bases each). V was cut by 5 bases and J by 2 bases, with 12 bases left in between. The CDR3 loop spans 14 amino acids. Per the germline V gene, CDR1 is SEHNR and CDR2 is FQNEAQ (reference sequence). The CDR3 region has the DNA TGTGCCAGCAGCGTCGGGGGCTCACAAGAGACCCAGTACTTC. The encoded protein is CASSVGGSQETQYF.

This clonotype was observed at least ten times. The chain uses TRBV4-2 and TRBJ1-5, with no clear D. Germline V CDR1 and CDR2: LGHNA, YNFKEQ. The CDR3 has 13 amino acids. Trimming took 2 bases from V and 4 from J, leaving 6 bases between them. CDR3 nucleotides: TGTGCCAGCAGCCAACAGCGAAATCAGCCCCAGCATTTT. This translates into CASSQQRNQPQHF.

This clonotype appeared many times. This chain's CDR3 is CASSHGVEQYF. CDR3 nucleotide sequence: TGTGCCAGCAGTCACGGGGTCGAGCAGTACTTC. The chain joins TRBV6-5 to TRBJ2-7; D might be TRBD2 (5 bases). The CDR3 is 11 residues long. The germline V and J ends were trimmed by 5 bases and 6 bases, with 8 bases remaining between them. CDR1 and CDR2 (germline): MNHEY, SVGAGI.

This clonotype was detected many times. The V gene is TRBV10-3, the J gene TRBJ2-3, with TRBD2 as a possible D gene (5 bases). The V end was cut by 5 bases, the J end by 3 bases, with 15 bases between. Germline assignment: CDR1 ENHRY and CDR2 SYGVKD. The CDR3 extends over 15 amino acids. CDR3 coding DNA: TGTGCCATCAGTCGCGACCCGGGAACTACAGATACGCAGTATTTT. Its translation is CAISRDPGTTDTQYF.

The V and J genes are TRBV19 and TRBJ1-2; D possibly corresponds to TRBD1 (6 bases). The V end lost 8 bases, the J end lost 3 bases, and 19 bases lay between the germline ends. Germline V lookup: CDR1 LNHDA, CDR2 SQIVND (reference sequence). The CDR3 runs 15 residues. The CDR3 protein is CASGTQGALDYGYTF. The CDR3 DNA is TGTGCCAGTGGTACACAGGGCGCGCTTGACTATGGCTACACCTTC. The full variable domain, its missing parts supplied by reference TRBV19 and TRBJ1-2, is DGGITQSPKYLFRKEGQNVTLSCEQNLNHDAMYWYRQDPGQGLRLIYYSQIVNDFQKGDIAEGYSVSREKKESFPLTVTSAQKNPTAFYLCASGTQGALDYGYTFGSGTRLTVV.

The chain carries TRBV7-2 and TRBJ1-2, with D possibly being TRBD1 (5 bases). Germline V gives CDR1 SGHTA, CDR2 FQGNSA. The ends were cut back, 1 base at V and 8 bases at J, with 17 bases in the middle. There are 15 residues in the CDR3. The CDR3 coding sequence is TGTGCCAGCAGCTTAGGAGCCCGGGGGGATGGGGGCTACACCTTC. Its translation: CASSLGARGDGGYTF.

This clonotype appeared many times. The genes are TRBV7-3 and TRBJ2-7; D remains unclear. The V and J ends lost 1 base and 6 bases respectively, with 10 bases between them. Germline CDR1 reads SGHTA; CDR2 reads FQGTGA. This CDR3 is built from 13 residues. DNA for the CDR3: TGTGCCAGCAGCTTAAGCGGCAGCTCCGAGCAGTACTTC. It encodes CASSLSGSSEQYF.

This clonotype has more than one count but fewer than ten. The CDR3 does not end in the conserved phenylalanine or tryptophan, so this is likely a read error. The chain recombines TRBV7-2 with TRBJ2-4; D gene ambiguous. The CDR3 is 14 residues long. Germline V gives CDR1 SGHTA, CDR2 FQGNSA. Trimming shortened V by 1 base and J by 8 bases, and 12 bases separated the two germline ends. The CDR3 nucleotides read TGTGCCAGCAGCTTAGAGGCTTACGCGGACATTCAGTACCTC. Translating it yields CASSLEAYADIQYL.

This clonotype has at least ten counts. The chain joins TRBV9 to TRBJ1-2, with D possibly TRBD1 on 6 matching bases. CDR3 length equals 12 residues. The germline V and J ends were trimmed by 3 bases and 7 bases, with 10 bases remaining between them. Germline loops: CDR1 SGDLS, CDR2 YYNGEE. As DNA, the CDR3 is TGTGCCAGCAGCGCCAGGGGAGGTGGCTACACCTTC. Amino acids: CASSARGGGYTF.

This clonotype was counted many times. The rearrangement joins TRBV2 to TRBJ2-5; the D is unclear. From germline, CDR1 is SNHLY and CDR2 FYNNEI. The CDR3 extends over 13 amino acids. Trimming shortened V by 4 bases and J by 4 bases, and 10 bases separated the two germline ends. This CDR3 reads CASSVRVGETQYF. The CDR3 region has the DNA TGTGCCAGCAGTGTTCGAGTTGGAGAGACCCAGTACTTC.

This clonotype was seen many times. V and J are TRBV6-2 or TRBV6-3 and TRBJ1-5; 8 bases line up with TRBD1. The CDR3 length is 19 residues. Germline values: CDR1 MNHEY, CDR2 SVGEGT. The V and J ends lost 7 bases and 4 bases, in that order; junction bases with no gene match: 21. CDR3 residues: CASTSDGLRQGRGNQPQHF. The CDR3 nucleotides read TGTGCCAGCACCAGCGACGGATTGAGACAGGGGAGGGGAAATCAGCCCCAGCATTTT.

This clonotype was seen ten or more times. The rearrangement joins TRBV30 to TRBJ2-3; D possibly uses TRBD1 or TRBD2 (5 bases each). CDR3 length: 16 residues. Germline V CDR1 and CDR2: GTSNPN, SVGIG (reference sequence). The germline V and J ends were trimmed by 5 bases and 0 bases, with 18 bases remaining between them. CDR3 in amino acids: CAWWGRLGRSTDTQYF. DNA of the CDR3: TGTGCCTGGTGGGGACGCCTGGGGCGCAGCACAGATACGCAGTATTTT.

In the case of this clonotype: A read error may account for a junction end that differs from germline. The chain couples TRBV12-3 or TRBV12-4 to TRBJ2-5; a weak D match, TRBD1 (5 bases). The CDR3 has 13 residues. CDR3 DNA sequence: TGCGCCAGCAGTTTAGGGGCTAGTTGGGGCCAGTACTTC. Its translation: CASSLGASWGQYF.

The chain recombines TRBV25-1 with TRBJ1-2; 9 positions match TRBD1. Per germline, CDR1 MGHDK and CDR2 SYGVNS. J lost 7 bases, V lost 8 bases, and 5 bases had no gene match. CDR3 size: 12 residues. CDR3 nucleotides: TGTGCCAGCTTAACAGGGGGCGTTGGCTACACCTTC. It specifies CASLTGGVGYTF.

There are many counts of this clonotype. The chain links TRBV9 to TRBJ2-3; D call uncertain. This CDR3 is 16 amino acids long. Trimming took 0 bases from V and 0 from J, leaving 11 bases between them. Germline V CDR1 and CDR2: SGDLS, YYNGEE. CDR3 DNA: TGTGCCAGCAGCGTAGTAAAAGGACCCAGCACAGATACGCAGTATTTT. Its protein product is CASSVVKGPSTDTQYF.

This clonotype was counted many times. V is TRBV4-1 and J is TRBJ2-7, with 8 bases identical to TRBD1. The CDR3 sequence is 15 residues long. With 0 bases clipped from V and 5 bases from J, the junction kept 6 bases outside the gene matches. Germline V CDR1 and CDR2: MGHRA, YSYEKL. CDR3 residues: CASSQDFSGGNEQYF. The DNA of the CDR3 is TGCGCCAGCAGCCAAGATTTCTCAGGGGGCAACGAGCAGTACTTC.

This clonotype was observed many times. This chain uses TRBV20-1 with TRBJ2-7, with 12 bases matching TRBD2. Germline values: CDR1 DFQATT, CDR2 SNEGSKA (reference sequence). The CDR3 length is 16 residues. Unmatched junction bases numbered 9, after V lost 2 bases and J lost 4 bases. The CDR3 sequence: CSARPASGRAGYEQYF. The CDR3 coding sequence is TGCAGTGCTAGACCCGCTAGCGGGAGGGCGGGATACGAGCAGTACTTC.

This clonotype was recorded at least ten times. The J gene is TRBJ2-7, the V gene TRBV13; D is tentatively TRBD1 or TRBD2 (5 bases each). The ends were cut back, 8 bases at V and 1 base at J, with 18 bases in the middle. CDR1 and CDR2 (germline): PRHDT, FYEKMQ (reference sequence). CDR3 length: 15 amino acids. For the CDR3, the DNA is TGTGCCAGCTCGCTGGGGGTAGGACAATCCTACGAGCAGTACTTC. Protein product: CASSLGVGQSYEQYF.

This clonotype was seen at least ten times. This sequence joins TRBV7-9 and TRBJ1-3, with 8 bases that match TRBD1. There are 18 residues in the CDR3. The V gene end was trimmed by 1 base and the J gene end by 0 bases; junction bases not matched to a gene: 8. CDR1 is SEHNR and CDR2 is FQNEAQ in the germline V gene (reference sequence). DNA for the CDR3: TGTGCCAGCAGCTTAGGTAAGCAGGACAGGGCCTCTGGAAACACCATATATTTT. Encoded protein: CASSLGKQDRASGNTIYF.